The clone carrying this T cell receptor beta chain appeared a few times. Amplification targeted the TCR beta CDR3 regions, with RNA transcripts as the source material. The first-round RT-PCR employed HTBI primers together with the Qiagen OneStep RT-PCR kit. A multiplex PCR was then performed as the second round. TCRdb fed the multiplex PCR reads into MiXCR, producing one record per CDR3 protein. The table shows fewer than 650,000 distinct CDR3 sequences, with about 20% occurring only once. The sample comes from a study of Graves' ophthalmopathy and Graves' hyperthyroidism. Study-wide context: Upon initial diagnosis and before any treatment, peripheral blood was collected.

Newly diagnosed hyperthyroidism donors, aged 18 to 65, duration under 2 months. Sample: peripheral blood. This receptor was obtained from a woman aged 18-30 years with stable Graves' hyperthyroidism. Some clones in this sample may be carry-over from other donors' samples.

The CDR3, as DNA: TGTGCCAGCGGTAACAGGGCTGTGAACACTGAAGCTTTCTTT. Translated, it gives CASGNRAVNTEAFF. This chain connects TRBV28 to TRBJ1-1, with TRBD1 as a possible D gene (6 bases). In germline, CDR1 is MDHEN, CDR2 SYDVKM. V lost 8 bases and J lost 0, with 13 bases in between. The CDR3 runs to 14 residues.